Listed below are T cell receptor beta chains from one sample, sequenced in a study of tumor-infiltrating lymphocytes in primary liver carcinoma. TCRdb re-analysed the multiplex PCR reads in MiXCR, keeping a single row per CDR3 protein. Found here are about 200,000 distinct CDR3 sequences, around four fifths of them singletons; the top ten hold 15% to 20%. The sample consisted of tumor tissue from primary liver carcinoma. Source of these receptors: a man aged 40-49 years with primary liver carcinoma and hepatitis B virus infection. Each CDR3 is given with its conserved first and last residue. Fields, in order: J gene, D gene, V gene, clone size, CDR3 DNA, CDR3 protein. A D gene is named only where the DNA matches it firmly. Clone size is given for some rows only: seen once, a few or many times, or a class if the clone is expanded.

J: TRBJ2-5
D: NA
V: TRBV5-6
size: NA
DNA: TGTGCCAGCAGCGCGAACGTAAGGGATACCCAGTACTTC
CDR3: CASSANVRDTQYF

J: TRBJ2-3
D: NA
V: TRBV4-2
size: NA
DNA: TGTGCCAGCAGGCTAAGTGGGCAGAGCACAGATATGCAGTATTTT
CDR3: CASRLSGQSTDMQYF

J: TRBJ2-6
D: NA
V: TRBV4-1
size: NA
DNA: TGCGCCAGCAGCCAGGCCCACACAGGCAGCTCTGGGGCCAACGTCCTGACTTTC
CDR3: CASSQAHTGSSGANVLTF

J: TRBJ1-3
D: NA
V: TRBV28
size: NA
DNA: TGTGCCAGTAGTAGCAACCCAGGTTCCACGAACTCTGGAAACACCATATATTTT
CDR3: CASSSNPGSTNSGNTIYF

J: TRBJ2-5
D: TRBD1
V: TRBV29-1
size: NA
DNA: TGCAGCGTTGCAGACAGGACAGGGGGCTGGGAGACTCAGTACTTC
CDR3: CSVADRTGGWETQYF

J: TRBJ2-3
D: NA
V: TRBV4-3
size: NA
DNA: TGCGCCAGCAGCCAAGACCAACTACCGGCAGATACGCAGTATTTT
CDR3: CASSQDQLPADTQYF

J: TRBJ2-1
D: NA
V: TRBV4-1
size: NA
DNA: TGCGCCAGCAGCTCCAGAACTCTCAGGGGTGGGGTCTACTATGGACAGTTCTTC
CDR3: CASSSRTLRGGVYYGQFF

J: TRBJ1-3
D: NA
V: TRBV4-1
size: NA
DNA: TGCGTCAGCAGCCAACTAAGGACAGCAGGCTCTGGAAACACCATATATTTT
CDR3: CVSSQLRTAGSGNTIYF

J: TRBJ2-2
D: NA
V: TRBV6-4
size: few
DNA: TGTGCCAGTAGTGCCCAGTCCCTCGCCGGGGAGCTGTATTTT
CDR3: CASSAQSLAGELYF

J: TRBJ2-3
D: NA
V: TRBV11-3
size: NA
DNA: TGTGTCAGCAGCCCTGGGGGAGGTGGCACAGATACACAGTATTTT
CDR3: CVSSPGGGGTDTQYF

J: TRBJ2-7
D: TRBD2
V: TRBV6-1
size: medium-sized
DNA: TGTGCCAGCACGAGTAGCGGGAGCCTTACCTACGAGCAGTACTTC
CDR3: CASTSSGSLTYEQYF

J: TRBJ1-1
D: NA
V: TRBV5-6
size: NA
DNA: TGTGCCAGCAGCTTGGGGAAGGTAACGAGCACTGATCCTTTCTTT
CDR3: CASSLGKVTSTDPFF

J: TRBJ1-5
D: NA
V: TRBV11-2
size: NA
DNA: TGTACCAGCAGCTTACAAGGGGGACTCACGAATCAGCCCCAGCATTTT
CDR3: CTSSLQGGLTNQPQHF

J: TRBJ2-7
D: TRBD1
V: TRBV4-1
size: NA
DNA: TGCGCCAATAAGGGGACAGGGGAAAAGCAGTACTTC
CDR3: CANKGTGEKQYF

J: TRBJ2-3
D: TRBD2
V: TRBV6-2/TRBV6-3
size: NA
DNA: TGTGTCAGCAGTTCGAGACTAGCGGGGACAAGTGCTAGTACAGATACGCAGTATTTT
CDR3: CVSSSRLAGTSASTDTQYF

J: TRBJ2-1
D: TRBD2
V: TRBV25-1
size: NA
DNA: TGTGCCACCAGTGACACGACTAGCGGGGGGTACAATGAACAGTTCTTC
CDR3: CATSDTTSGGYNEQFF

J: TRBJ1-1
D: NA
V: TRBV14
size: NA
DNA: TGCGCCAGCAGCCAACCGGGAATCGGTATTGAAGCTTTCTTT
CDR3: CASSQPGIGIEAFF

J: TRBJ2-1
D: NA
V: TRBV12-3/TRBV12-4
size: once
DNA: TGTGCCAGCAGTCCCCACGTTTACAATGAGCAGTTCTTC
CDR3: CASSPHVYNEQFF

J: TRBJ2-3
D: TRBD2
V: TRBV6-5
size: NA
DNA: TGTGCCAGCAACCCAGGACTAGCGGGAACAGATGCGCTATATTTT
CDR3: CASNPGLAGTDALYF

J: TRBJ2-6
D: NA
V: TRBV11-2
size: NA
DNA: TGTGCCACCCAACGGCCGCGTTCTGGGACCAACATCCTGACTTTC
CDR3: CATQRPRSGTNILTF

J: TRBJ2-3
D: NA
V: TRBV6-1
size: NA
DNA: TGTGCCAGCACTCAACGACGGCGACTAACACACAGTACGCGGTATTTT
CDR3: CASTQRRRLTHSTRYF

J: TRBJ1-5
D: NA
V: TRBV6-2/TRBV6-3
size: NA
DNA: TGTGTCAGCAGTTCCCACATGGGGGGTCAGCCCCAGCATTTT
CDR3: CVSSSHMGGQPQHF

J: TRBJ2-5
D: TRBD2
V: TRBV11-2
size: NA
DNA: TGTGCCAGCGGCTACCGGCGGGAGGACCGGGAGACTCAGTACTTC
CDR3: CASGYRREDRETQYF

J: TRBJ2-3
D: NA
V: TRBV6-2/TRBV6-3
size: few
DNA: TGTGCCATCAGTTTTAGCACAGATACGCAATATTTT
CDR3: CAISFSTDTQYF

J: TRBJ2-7
D: NA
V: TRBV11-1
size: NA
DNA: TGTGCCAGTAAGGGGAAGCGATCCTACGAGCAGCACTTC
CDR3: CASKGKRSYEQHF

J: TRBJ2-7
D: NA
V: TRBV29-1
size: NA
DNA: TGCAACGTTGATACATGCTATGTCGACGAGCAGTACTTC
CDR3: CNVDTCYVDEQYF

J: TRBJ2-1
D: NA
V: TRBV4-2
size: NA
DNA: TGTACCAGTAGCCAAGATGGAGGGATGGCTCTCGACAATGAGCAGTTCTTC
CDR3: CTSSQDGGMALDNEQFF

J: TRBJ2-5
D: NA
V: TRBV29-1
size: NA
DNA: TGCAGCGTCTCATCCAGGGGGAGGGAGACCCAGAAATTC
CDR3: CSVSSRGRETQKF

J: TRBJ2-7
D: NA
V: TRBV29-1
size: NA
DNA: TGCAGCGTCCCACACAGGGTGGATCAGGTTGAGCACTATTTC
CDR3: CSVPHRVDQVEHYF

J: TRBJ1-1
D: TRBD1
V: TRBV6-6
size: once
DNA: TGTGGCAGTAGTACAGGGGGGGCTACTGAAGCTTTCTTT
CDR3: CGSSTGGATEAFF

J: TRBJ2-1
D: TRBD2
V: TRBV5-1
size: NA
DNA: TGCACCAGCACATTAGCGGGAGGTTACAATGAGCAGTTCTTC
CDR3: CTSTLAGGYNEQFF

J: TRBJ1-1
D: NA
V: TRBV6-6
size: NA
DNA: TGTGCCAGCATTCCCTCCTCGAACACTGAAGCTTACTTT
CDR3: CASIPSSNTEAYF

J: TRBJ2-1
D: TRBD2
V: TRBV6-7
size: once
DNA: TGTGCCAGCAGTTACCCGGTTAGCGGGAATTTTAGCTTCTACAATGAGCAGTTCTTC
CDR3: CASSYPVSGNFSFYNEQFF

J: TRBJ2-7
D: NA
V: TRBV5-6
size: NA
DNA: TGTGCCAGCAGCTTCCGGGGGTTGAACGACCAGTACTTC
CDR3: CASSFRGLNDQYF

J: TRBJ2-7
D: NA
V: TRBV11-1
size: NA
DNA: TGTGCCACTAGGGAAGACAGTGGGGACGAGCAGTACTTC
CDR3: CATREDSGDEQYF

J: TRBJ2-7
D: NA
V: TRBV28
size: NA
DNA: TGTGCCAGCATGACATCCAGTGCAGGAGAGGCTTTTGGGGAGCAGTACTTC
CDR3: CASMTSSAGEAFGEQYF

J: TRBJ2-6
D: NA
V: TRBV6-5
size: NA
DNA: TGTACCAGCAGTTACTCCCCAACGGCTGGGGCCAACATCCTGACTTTC
CDR3: CTSSYSPTAGANILTF

J: TRBJ1-1
D: NA
V: TRBV7-9
size: NA
DNA: TGTGCCAGCAGCTTACATGAGGGGTCTGAAGCTTTCTTT
CDR3: CASSLHEGSEAFF

J: TRBJ2-7
D: TRBD1
V: TRBV29-1
size: NA
DNA: TGCAGCGTAGCAGGGGACAGCGGATACGAGCAGTACTTC
CDR3: CSVAGDSGYEQYF

J: TRBJ1-1
D: NA
V: TRBV6-1
size: NA
DNA: TGTGCCAGCAGTGAAGTAAGGGACACTGATGCTTTCTTT
CDR3: CASSEVRDTDAFF

J: TRBJ1-3
D: NA
V: TRBV30
size: NA
DNA: NA
CDR3: CAWRFGPGAGNAMYF

J: TRBJ1-1
D: NA
V: TRBV6-2/TRBV6-3
size: NA
DNA: TGTGCCAGCGCGACACGTAACACTGAAACTTCCTTT
CDR3: CASATRNTETSF

J: TRBJ2-5
D: TRBD1
V: TRBV6-6
size: NA
DNA: TGTGCCAACAGGGGTACAGGGGGCTTCGGGGAGACCCAGTGCTTC
CDR3: CANRGTGGFGETQCF

J: TRBJ2-7
D: TRBD2
V: TRBV4-2
size: many
DNA: TGTGCCAGCAGCCAAGCGGGGGGTCAGTTTAGCTCCTACGAGCAGTACTTC
CDR3: CASSQAGGQFSSYEQYF

J: TRBJ2-1
D: TRBD2
V: TRBV29-1
size: NA
DNA: TGCAGCGGGGGGGGGAGCGGTTCCTACAATGAGGAGTTCTTC
CDR3: CSGGGSGSYNEEFF

J: TRBJ1-2
D: NA
V: TRBV6-2/TRBV6-3
size: NA
DNA: TGTGCCAGCAGCCAGACCCTTGAAGAAACCTTTGGCTACACATTC
CDR3: CASSQTLEETFGYTF

J: TRBJ2-1
D: TRBD2
V: TRBV6-6
size: NA
DNA: TGTGTCAGCAGTTACTCGAATGGGCTAGCGGTCTCCTACAATGAGCTGTTCTTC
CDR3: CVSSYSNGLAVSYNELFF

J: TRBJ2-7
D: NA
V: TRBV6-2/TRBV6-3
size: NA
DNA: TGTGCCAGCAATGGGAACTTAAGGGACTACGAGCAGTACTTC
CDR3: CASNGNLRDYEQYF

J: TRBJ1-2
D: NA
V: TRBV2
size: few
DNA: TGTGCCAGCAGTGACCAACGGACTTATGGCTACACCTTC
CDR3: CASSDQRTYGYTF

J: TRBJ2-3
D: NA
V: TRBV5-1
size: few
DNA: TGCACCAGCAGCTTGAACGGCAAGGGAAGCACAGATACGCAGTATTTT
CDR3: CTSSLNGKGSTDTQYF